The rows below give T cell receptor beta chains drawn from one sample of a study of T cell changes during pregnancy in multiple sclerosis. TCRdb's table, derived via immunoSEQ multiplex PCR, lists solely in-frame clones and lacks some. The repertoire holds tens of thousands of clones, with roughly 92% as singletons. Sequenced material: peripheral blood, taken after pregnancy. Source of these receptors: a female donor with multiple sclerosis, enrolled in a pregnancy study. Each CDR3 is given with its conserved first and last residue. The D gene is left open where the match is weak. Clone size is shown for a subset of rows, as once, few, many or a class of expanded clone.

TRBJ2-1	14	TRBV19	-	TRBD2	CASSISGLVSEQFF	TGTGCCAGTAGTATATCGGGACTAGTGAGTGAGCAGTTCTTC
TRBJ2-5	14	TRBV6-1	-	TRBD1	CASRVTGAEETQYF	TGTGCCAGCAGAGTGACAGGGGCGGAGGAGACCCAGTACTTC
TRBJ1-1	13	TRBV30	-	TRBD1	CAWRLRDRVGAFF	TGTGCCTGGAGGCTCCGCGACAGGGTAGGAGCTTTCTTT
TRBJ2-7	14	TRBV7-9	-	-	CASREGGSSYEQYF	TGTGCCAGCAGGGAGGGGGGGTCTTCCTACGAGCAGTACTTC
TRBJ2-2	16	TRBV11-3	-	TRBD2	CASSPLGTINTGELFF	TGTGCCAGCAGTCCTTTGGGGACTATTAACACCGGGGAGCTGTTTTTT
TRBJ2-1	13	TRBV7-2	-	TRBD1	CASSWAQGDEQFF	TGTGCCAGCAGCTGGGCCCAGGGGGATGAGCAGTTCTTC
TRBJ2-3	16	TRBV19	-	TRBD2	CASSPLAGATSLTQYF	TGTGCCAGTAGTCCTCTAGCGGGGGCCACGTCTTTGACGCAGTATTTT
TRBJ2-2	14	TRBV11-3	-	-	CASSPRGNTGELFF	TGTGCCAGCAGCCCCCGAGGCAACACCGGGGAGCTGTTTTTT
TRBJ1-4	14	TRBV28	-	TRBD1	CASSQQGAVKKLFF	TGTGCCAGCAGTCAACAGGGGGCAGTGAAAAAACTGTTTTTT
TRBJ2-5	17	TRBV5-4	once	TRBD2	CASSPEFGGGAWETQYF	TGTGCCAGCAGCCCCGAATTTGGCGGGGGGGCATGGGAGACCCAGTACTTC
TRBJ2-7	15	TRBV6-5	few	TRBD1	CASRLPGQGRYEQYF	TGTGCCAGCAGGCTGCCGGGACAGGGGAGGTACGAGCAGTACTTC
TRBJ2-7	14	TRBV10-3	once	TRBD1	CAISLQGANYEQYF	TGTGCCATCAGTCTCCAGGGGGCCAACTACGAGCAGTACTTC
TRBJ1-2	14	TRBV10-3	-	-	CAISVSPGFYGYTF	TGTGCCATCAGTGTATCGCCGGGATTCTATGGCTACACCTTC
TRBJ1-2	13	TRBV28	-	-	CASSFSQNYGYTF	TGTGCCAGCAGTTTCAGTCAGAACTATGGCTACACCTTC
TRBJ2-3	16	TRBV27	-	TRBD2	CASSIVAGALSDTQYF	TGTGCCAGCAGTATAGTAGCGGGGGCCTTATCAGATACGCAGTATTTT
TRBJ2-7	15	TRBV7-3	-	TRBD1	CASSLMGQGPYEQYF	TGTGCCAGCAGCTTAATGGGACAGGGGCCGTACGAGCAGTACTTC
TRBJ1-3	17	TRBV7-2	-	TRBD1	CASSLGGQGASGNTIYF	TGTGCCAGCAGCTTAGGGGGGCAGGGGGCCTCTGGAAACACCATATATTTT
TRBJ1-1	15	TRBV7-2	-	TRBD1	CASSLAGTGKTEAFF	TGTGCCAGCAGCTTAGCCGGGACAGGGAAAACTGAAGCTTTCTTT
TRBJ2-7	15	TRBV18	-	TRBD1	CASSGRDRSSYEQYF	TGTGCCAGCTCCGGCCGGGACAGAAGCTCCTACGAGCAGTACTTC
TRBJ2-4	20	TRBV27	-	TRBD1	CASSRGYNRGNDQSKNIQYF	TGTGCCAGCAGTCGCGGGTACAACAGGGGCAACGATCAGTCCAAAAACATTCAGTACTTC
TRBJ1-2	15	TRBV21-1	-	-	CASSKGQGIYYGYTF	TGTGCCAGCAGCAAAGGACAGGGAATTTACTATGGCTACACCTTC
TRBJ1-4	12	TRBV9	-	-	CASSDTGRKLFF	TGTGCCAGCAGCGATACAGGGAGAAAACTGTTTTTT
TRBJ1-5	16	TRBV7-2	-	TRBD1	CASSLTRGRINQPQHF	TGTGCCAGCAGCTTAACCAGGGGGAGAATCAATCAGCCCCAGCATTTT
TRBJ2-7	16	TRBV2	-	-	CASTLRPSGGAYEQYF	TGTGCCAGCACCTTACGCCCCTCCGGCGGGGCCTACGAGCAGTACTTC
TRBJ1-4	12	TRBV19	-	-	CASNSANEKLFF	TGTGCCAGTAACTCGGCTAATGAAAAACTGTTTTTT
TRBJ2-3	15	TRBV7-2	-	TRBD2	CASSRLAGGQDTQYF	TGTGCCAGCAGTCGACTAGCGGGGGGGCAGGATACGCAGTATTTT
TRBJ2-7	16	TRBV11-3	-	TRBD2	CASSLAGTSGGAEQYF	TGTGCCAGCAGCTTAGCAGGGACTAGCGGGGGCGCGGAGCAGTACTTC
TRBJ1-3	14	TRBV19	-	TRBD1	CASGDRSSGNTIYF	TGTGCCAGTGGGGACAGGAGCTCTGGAAACACCATATATTTT
TRBJ1-1	14	TRBV13	-	TRBD1	CASRSSDRVTEAFF	TGTGCCAGCAGATCCTCCGACAGGGTCACTGAAGCTTTCTTT
TRBJ2-1	16	TRBV13	-	-	CASSLGYGQPYNEQFF	TGTGCCAGCAGCTTAGGATATGGACAGCCCTACAATGAGCAGTTCTTC
TRBJ2-4	14	TRBV29-1	once	-	CSVAPKLAKNIQYF	TGCAGCGTTGCCCCCAAACTAGCCAAAAACATTCAGTACTTC
TRBJ1-2	13	TRBV5-6	-	-	CASSLGVFYGYTF	TGTGCCAGCAGCTTGGGCGTATTCTATGGCTACACCTTC
TRBJ1-6	16	TRBV5-1	-	-	CASSLVGTGVDSPLHF	TGCGCCAGCAGCTTGGTGGGCACCGGGGTGGATTCACCCCTCCACTTT
TRBJ1-1	15	TRBV30	-	TRBD1	CAWSVLGQGNTEAFF	TGTGCCTGGAGTGTACTGGGACAGGGCAACACTGAAGCTTTCTTT
TRBJ1-6	15	TRBV18	-	-	CASSLHRERNSPLHF	TGTGCCAGCTCACTCCACAGGGAGAGGAATTCACCCCTCCACTTT
TRBJ1-2	16	TRBV18	-	-	CASSPPGGATLGGYTF	TGTGCCAGCTCACCACCTGGAGGCGCGACTCTGGGCGGCTACACCTTC
TRBJ2-7	16	TRBV5-1	-	TRBD2	CASSVSSGAVSYEQYF	TGCGCCAGCAGCGTTTCTAGCGGGGCCGTCTCCTACGAGCAGTACTTC
TRBJ2-2	16	TRBV5-4	-	TRBD2	CASSLGGRGGGGELFF	TGTGCCAGCAGCTTGGGCGGCCGGGGGGGCGGCGGGGAGCTGTTTTTT
TRBJ1-4	17	TRBV7-2	-	-	CASSLEKRQPFSEKLFF	TGTGCCAGCAGCTTAGAGAAGCGACAGCCCTTTTCTGAAAAACTGTTTTTT
TRBJ1-3	16	TRBV2	-	-	CASSLRGGVSGNTIYF	TGTGCCAGCAGCCTACGGGGGGGGGTTAGTGGAAACACCATATATTTT
TRBJ2-1	15	TRBV5-1	-	-	CASSNGGHQRNEQFF	TGCGCCAGCAGCAACGGGGGGCACCAGCGGAATGAGCAGTTCTTC
TRBJ2-7	12	TRBV6-5	once	-	CASSSQGYEQYF	TGTGCCAGCAGTTCTCAGGGTTACGAGCAGTACTTC
TRBJ2-4	16	TRBV14	-	TRBD2	CASSQARGTTKNIQYF	TGTGCCAGCAGCCAAGCGCGCGGGACTACCAAAAACATTCAGTACTTC
TRBJ1-1	15	TRBV5-4	-	-	CASSLRDSLNTEAFF	TGTGCCAGCAGCCTGAGGGATTCCCTGAACACTGAAGCTTTCTTT
TRBJ1-5	12	TRBV10-3	-	-	CAISDGDRPQHF	TGTGCCATCAGTGACGGGGATCGGCCCCAGCATTTT
TRBJ2-1	15	TRBV9	-	TRBD2	CASSVPSGGGNEQFF	TGTGCCAGCAGCGTACCCTCGGGGGGAGGCAATGAGCAGTTCTTC
TRBJ1-1	14	TRBV7-2	-	-	CASSRRTVNTEAFF	TGTGCCAGCAGCCGGCGGACAGTGAACACTGAAGCTTTCTTT
TRBJ1-3	14	TRBV6-5	-	TRBD1	CATGTGDSGNTIYF	TGTGCCACGGGGACAGGGGATTCTGGAAACACCATATATTTT
TRBJ1-2	16	TRBV5-1	once	TRBD1	CASSLGGRGQHYGYTF	TGCGCCAGCAGCTTGGGGGGCAGGGGGCAGCACTATGGCTACACCTTC
TRBJ1-2	14	TRBV4-2	once	-	CASSQEHGAGGYTF	TGTGCCAGCAGCCAAGAACATGGGGCTGGGGGCTACACCTTC
TRBJ1-5	14	TRBV19	-	-	CASKVGQINQPQHF	TGTGCCAGTAAGGTCGGACAAATTAATCAGCCCCAGCATTTT
TRBJ2-5	14	TRBV5-6	-	-	CASSRGAPVKTQYF	TGTGCCAGCAGCCGGGGGGCTCCGGTCAAGACCCAGTACTTC
TRBJ1-1	14	TRBV4-1	-	-	CASRARVSNTEAFF	TGCGCCAGCAGGGCGCGGGTGTCGAACACTGAAGCTTTCTTT
TRBJ2-3	13	TRBV6-4	medium-sized	-	CASSDGATDTQYF	TGTGCCAGCAGTGACGGGGCGACAGATACGCAGTATTTT
TRBJ1-6	14	TRBV6-6	-	-	CASTLRIGESPLHF	TGTGCCAGCACCCTCCGGATCGGGGAATCACCCCTCCACTTT